Included here is one T cell receptor (beta chain) sequence, with context. Its antigen is as yet unknown. Here immunoSEQ multiplex PCR was the method, and the copy in TCRdb shows in-frame clones only, minus some. The repertoire consists of about 200,000 clones, with under 95% occurring once and the leading ten covering over 0.95%. CDR3 length equals 16 residues. J was trimmed by 0 bases and V by 4 bases; bases with no gene match: 5. CDR1 and CDR2 from the germline V gene are SGHRS and YFSETQ. The data derive from a study of T cell responses to AZD1222 COVID-19 vaccine. General study points: Only a handful of AZD1222 recipients, six or seven in all, had baseline seropositivity. Reports say nearly half of spike-specific TCRs go after unmutated variant regions. Sampling captured repertoires only after the peak T cell response. Donors were largely white British and mainly female; clonal diversity was possibly underestimated.

The chain combines TRBV5-1 with TRBJ2-5; 11 nucleotides match TRBD1. The material sequenced was peripheral blood, taken 28 days after the second AZD1222 dose. This sequence originates from an adult who received the AZD1222 COVID-19 vaccine. The CDR3 here is CASSPGTGGYQETQYF. In DNA, the CDR3 is TGCGCCAGCAGCCCGGGGACAGGGGGGTACCAAGAGACCCAGTACTTC.